One sample yielded the 22 T cell receptor beta chains listed below, sequenced in a study of lymphopenia after photon versus proton radiotherapy. TCRdb keeps only in-frame clones here, not all; method: immunoSEQ multiplex PCR. Here the sample spans some 27,000 clones, 81% being singletons. This sample comprised peripheral blood, obtained from a patient treated with photon-based radiotherapy. All receptors come from a man aged 50 or older with gastric cancer.

The gene calls are TRBV5-5 and TRBJ1-6, with TRBD1 matching 7 bases. Germline values: CDR1 SGHKS, CDR2 YYEKEE (reference sequence). The CDR3 extends over 18 amino acids. Trimming removed 3 bases from V and 0 bases from J; junction bases left unmatched: 9. CDR3 DNA sequence: TGTGCCAGCAGCTGGAACATCAGGGGGAGCTCCTATAATTCACCCCTCCACTTT. It specifies CASSWNIRGSSYNSPLHF.

The rearrangement uses TRBV7-3 and TRBJ2-3; TRBD2 matches 15 bases. Unmatched junction bases numbered 4, after V lost 5 bases and J lost 4 bases. The CDR3 totals 16 residues. CDR1 is SGHTA, CDR2 FQGTGA, per germline. CDR3 coding DNA: TGTGCCAGCAGCGAGGGACTAGCGGGGGGAGCAGATACGCAGTATTTT. The encoded protein is CASSEGLAGGADTQYF.

The chain employs TRBV7-5 and TRBJ2-1. TRBV7-5 constitutes a pseudogene. The CDR3 length is 15 residues. The chain's CDR3 is CARSLAPLEYNEQFF. CDR3 nucleotides: TGTGCCAGAAGCTTAGCCCCGCTTGAATACAATGAGCAGTTCTTC.

The V gene is TRBV6-1, the J gene TRBJ1-3; no firm D call. V lost 4 bases to trimming and J lost 1 base, with 8 bases between them. The CDR3 has 14 residues. Germline values: CDR1 MNHNS, CDR2 SASEGT. The CDR3 DNA reads TGTGCCAGCAGTGCCCGGGAGTCTGGAAACACCATATATTTT. It yields the protein CASSARESGNTIYF.

There are a few counts of this clone. The V and J genes are TRBV9 and TRBJ1-6; 7 bases line up with TRBD1. The germline gives CDR1 SGDLS, CDR2 YYNGEE. The CDR3 has 15 residues. The ends lost 0 bases at V and 7 bases at J; junction bases unmatched: 4. CDR3 coding DNA: TGTGCCAGCAGCGTAGAGGGGGCAGGGAATTCACCCCTCCACTTT. Translated: CASSVEGAGNSPLHF.

This chain connects TRBV6-1 to TRBJ2-3; 10 positions agree with TRBD2. CDR3 size: 15 residues. Unmatched junction bases numbered 5, after V lost 5 bases and J lost 3 bases. The V gene's germline CDR1 is MNHNS and CDR2 SASEGT. The CDR3 bases are TGTGCCAGCAGTACCCTAGCGGGGGCGACAGATACGCAGTATTTT. Residues: CASSTLAGATDTQYF.

Notes on this clone: A far more abundant clone sits one base away, making this likely a read error. The genes are TRBV5-6 and TRBJ1-6; 8 bases are shared with TRBD1. Per germline, CDR1 SGHDT and CDR2 YYEEEE. V lost 0 bases and J lost 7; bases outside the gene matches: 3. This CDR3 is built from 15 residues. The CDR3 reads CASSLDRGENSPLHF. The CDR3, as DNA: TGTGCCAGCAGCTTGGACAGGGGGGAGAATTCACCCCTCCACTTT.

This clone was counted a few times. The CDR3 coding sequence is TGTGCCAGCAACGTGGACAGGCGCGAGCAGTACGTC. Encoded protein: CASNVDRREQYV. The chain has TRBV2 and TRBJ2-7; TRBD1 aligns across 7 bases. The CDR3 length is 12 residues. J lost 6 bases, V lost 7 bases, and 6 bases had no gene match. Germline V CDR1 and CDR2: SNHLY, FYNNEI.

This clone was counted once. The CDR3 is CASTLGQGNSPLHF. The CDR3 bases are TGTGCCAGCACCCTGGGACAGGGGAATTCACCCCTCCACTTT. The chain couples TRBV7-8 to TRBJ1-6; TRBD1 agrees at 10 bases. This CDR3 has 14 amino acids. Germline V lookup: CDR1 SGHVS, CDR2 FQNEAQ. With V trimmed by 7 bases and J by 7 bases, 4 bases remained unmatched.

The chain uses TRBV30 and TRBJ1-5; unclear D gene. The germline CDR1 and CDR2 sequences are GTSNPN and SVGIG (reference sequence). Between the trimmed V and J ends, which lost 7 bases and 0 bases, there was a span of 10 bases. The length of the CDR3 is 13 residues. CDR3 sequence: CASAASSNQPQHF. CDR3 nucleotide sequence: TGTGCCTCCGCCGCAAGTAGCAATCAGCCCCAGCATTTT.

This clone was picked up one time. V usage is TRBV5-8 and J usage is TRBJ2-5, with 10 nucleotides matching TRBD1. The CDR3 is made up of 15 amino acids. Unmatched junction bases numbered 7, after V lost 4 bases and J lost 4 bases. Germline-derived CDR1 and CDR2 are SGHTS and YDEGEE. This chain's CDR3 is CASSLDRGKLETQYF. The CDR3 region has the DNA TGTGCCAGCAGCCTGGACAGGGGGAAATTAGAGACCCAGTACTTC.

The chain recombines TRBV10-3 with TRBJ2-2; D is unresolved. Germline V gene data show CDR1 as ENHRY and CDR2 as SYGVKD. The V and J ends lost 4 bases and 13 bases respectively, with 13 bases between them. This CDR3 is built from 12 residues. In nucleotides, the CDR3 is TGTGCCATCAGTGCTAACGCGATTGGGCTGTTTTTT. Translated, it gives CAISANAIGLFF.

The chain combines TRBV19 with TRBJ1-6; D is unresolved. Trimming removed 4 bases from V and 5 bases from J, with 3 bases in between. The germline V gene encodes CDR1 LNHDA and CDR2 SQIVND (reference sequence). CDR3 length: 12 amino acids. The DNA of the CDR3 is TGTGCCAGTAGTAGAAATAATTCACCCCTCCACTTT. Translated, it gives CASSRNNSPLHF.

The chain links TRBV6-5 to TRBJ2-7; 8 bases match TRBD2. The CDR3 contains 13 residues. J lost 3 bases, V lost 4 bases, and 2 bases had no gene match. Per germline, CDR1 MNHEY and CDR2 SVGAGI. CDR3 in amino acids: CASSLGTSYEQYF. DNA of the CDR3: TGTGCCAGCAGTTTAGGGACTAGCTACGAGCAGTACTTC.

The J gene is TRBJ1-4, the V gene TRBV7-8, with 8 bases identical to TRBD1. The CDR3 extends over 16 amino acids. The V gene end was trimmed by 5 bases and the J gene end by 6 bases; junction bases not matched to a gene: 11. CDR1 and CDR2 (germline): SGHVS, FQNEAQ. As DNA, the CDR3 is TGTGCCAGCAGCAAAGCCGACAGGGGCTGGGATGAAAAACTGTTTTTT. This encodes CASSKADRGWDEKLFF.

The genes are TRBV4-1 and TRBJ1-2; D may be TRBD1 (5 bases). With 0 bases removed from V and 8 bases from J, the gap between germline ends came to 13 bases. This CDR3 region has 14 residues. Germline CDR1 is MGHRA and CDR2 is YSYEKL. CDR3 bases: TGCGCCAGCAGCCAAGACGACACGGGGACCGGCTACACCTTC. As protein: CASSQDDTGTGYTF.

CDR3 region: CASSMQWLDGYTF. In DNA form, the CDR3 reads TGTGCCAGTAGTATGCAGTGGCTGGATGGCTACACCTTC. This chain uses TRBV19 with TRBJ1-2; no firm D call. The V gene lost 3 bases and the J gene lost 6 bases, with 11 bases spanning the gap. CDR3 size: 13 residues. Germline values: CDR1 LNHDA, CDR2 SQIVND (reference sequence).

The J gene is TRBJ2-3, the V gene TRBV6-1; 8 nucleotides line up with TRBD2. The germline V gene has CDR1 MNHNS and CDR2 SASEGT. The CDR3 extends over 15 amino acids. V trimming: 6 bases; J trimming: 2 bases; junction bases outside the gene matches: 7. The CDR3 loop reads CASRSTSGLTDTQYF. The DNA of the CDR3 is TGTGCCAGCAGGAGCACTAGCGGACTCACAGATACGCAGTATTTT.

This clone was detected a few times. Relative to the germline gene, one junction end is altered; a read error may explain this. The chain uses TRBV9 and TRBJ2-2, with 9 bases fitting TRBD2. This CDR3 has 18 residues. Germline V CDR1 and CDR2: SGDLS, YYNGEE. In DNA, the CDR3 is TGTGCCCGCAGCGTAGGATGGCGGGGGGGGCACGACACCGGGGAGCTGTTTTTT. Its translation: CARSVGWRGGHDTGELFF.

This clone was detected only once. The gene calls are TRBV7-6 and TRBJ1-3, with D perhaps TRBD1 (6 bases). The V end was cut by 5 bases, the J end by 4 bases, with 15 bases between. This CDR3 region has 15 residues. Germline V lookup: CDR1 SGHVS, CDR2 FNYEAQ. As DNA, the CDR3 is TGTGCCAGCAGCCCCCGCGGAGGGGGAGGAAACACCATATATTTT. Translation gives CASSPRGGGGNTIYF.

The rearrangement joins TRBV7-2 to TRBJ1-1, with D perhaps matching TRBD1 (6 bases). V lost 3 bases and J 1 base, leaving 12 bases between the germline ends. The CDR3 is 15 residues long. The germline V gene encodes CDR1 SGHTA and CDR2 FQGNSA. The CDR3 nucleotides read TGTGCCAGCAGCTTGTCGAGGACAGCGAACACTGAAGCTTTCTTT. Translated, it gives CASSLSRTANTEAFF.

The rearrangement links TRBV7-2 to TRBJ2-1; 10 bases are shared with TRBD1. Germline V gene sequence: CDR1 SGHTA, CDR2 FQGNSA. This CDR3 contains 16 residues. V trimming: 8 bases; J trimming: 7 bases; junction bases outside the gene matches: 14. In DNA, the CDR3 is TGTGCCAGCCAGCCCTCCCGGGACAGGGGTCCTAATGAGCAGTTCTTC. This sequence encodes CASQPSRDRGPNEQFF.